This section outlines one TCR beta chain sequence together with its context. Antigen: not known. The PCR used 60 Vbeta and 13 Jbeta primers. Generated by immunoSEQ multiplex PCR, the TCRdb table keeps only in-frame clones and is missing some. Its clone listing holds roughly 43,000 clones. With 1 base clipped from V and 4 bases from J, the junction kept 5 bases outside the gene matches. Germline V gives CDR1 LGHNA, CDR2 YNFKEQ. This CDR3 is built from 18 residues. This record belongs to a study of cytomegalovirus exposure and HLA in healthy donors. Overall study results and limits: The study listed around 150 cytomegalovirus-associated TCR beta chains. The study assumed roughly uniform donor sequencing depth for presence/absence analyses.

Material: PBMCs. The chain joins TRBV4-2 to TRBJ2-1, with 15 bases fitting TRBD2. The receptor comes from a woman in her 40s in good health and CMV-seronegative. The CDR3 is CASSQAGTSGRTYNEQFF. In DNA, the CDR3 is TGTGCCAGCAGCCAAGCGGGGACTAGCGGGAGGACGTACAATGAGCAGTTCTTC.